This is a list of T cell receptor beta chains from one sample in a study of blood T cell repertoires in COVID-19. Using immunoSEQ multiplex PCR, the repertoire was profiled, and TCRdb retains in-frame clones only, with some absent. The sample has roughly 190,000 clones; 65% to 85% are singletons. Sequencing was performed on peripheral blood. These receptors were collected from a man aged 45 to 65 with active or convalescent COVID-19. Each CDR3 is given with its conserved first and last residue. D genes are given only for firm matches. Not all rows give a size; the values are once, few, many and, for expanded clones, a class.

>.|.|TRBJ2-3|TRBV19
CASSAGVTDTQYF
TGTGCCAGTAGTGCAGGGGTCACAGATACGCAGTATTTT
>.|once|TRBJ2-2|TRBV7-9
CASSPIRNTGELFF
TGTGCCAGCAGCCCGATTAGGAACACCGGGGAGCTGTTTTTT
>.|.|TRBJ2-5|TRBV24-1
CATSERTGQETQYF
TGTGCCACCAGTGAAAGAACAGGGCAAGAGACCCAGTACTTC
>.|.|TRBJ1-2|TRBV19
CASSAPGGYYGYTF
TGTGCCAGTAGTGCCCCAGGAGGGTACTATGGCTACACCTTC
>.|.|TRBJ1-2|TRBV4-2
CASSQDNREYGYTF
TGTGCCAGCAGCCAGGATAACAGGGAGTATGGCTACACCTTC
>.|.|TRBJ2-5|TRBV5-1
CASSLATSAQETQYF
TGCGCCAGCAGCTTGGCTACTTCCGCACAAGAGACCCAGTACTTC
>.|.|TRBJ1-6|TRBV28
CASKGAFNSPLHF
TGTGCCAGCAAAGGGGCCTTTAATTCACCCCTCCACTTT
>.|.|TRBJ2-4|TRBV5-6
CASSLGQGLAKNIQYF
TGTGCCAGCAGCTTGGGTCAGGGCCTAGCCAAAAACATTCAGTACTTC
>.|.|TRBJ1-1|TRBV5-6
CASSLVGSTEAFF
TGTGCCAGCAGCTTGGTAGGGAGCACTGAAGCTTTCTTT
>.|.|TRBJ1-6|TRBV10-3
CAISESFAAPLHF
TGTGCCATCAGTGAGTCGTTCGCGGCACCCCTCCACTTT
>.|.|TRBJ1-1|TRBV25-1
CASSQKLNTEAFF
TGTGCCAGCAGTCAGAAACTGAACACTGAAGCTTTCTTT
>.|.|TRBJ1-2|TRBV30
CAWEQVMYGYTF
TGTGCCTGGGAACAGGTTATGTATGGCTACACCTTC
>TRBD1|once|TRBJ1-4|TRBV29-1
CSAVTGVDEKLFF
TGCAGCGCCGTTACAGGGGTTGATGAAAAACTGTTTTTT
>TRBD1|.|TRBJ1-2|TRBV4-3
CASSHMTRGRSNYGYTF
TGCGCCAGCAGCCATATGACCAGGGGGCGAAGTAACTATGGCTACACCTTC
>TRBD1|.|TRBJ1-5|TRBV7-9
CASSPRGSDNQPQHF
TGTGCCAGCAGCCCCAGGGGGTCCGACAATCAGCCCCAGCATTTT
>.|.|TRBJ1-2|TRBV6-2/TRBV6-3
CASSSPGGYGYTF
TGTGCCAGCAGTTCCCCGGGGGGCTATGGCTACACCTTC
>.|once|TRBJ1-4|TRBV6-6
CASSRFRRVDEKLFF
TGTGCCAGCAGCCGATTCAGGCGTGTCGATGAAAAACTGTTTTTT
>.|few|TRBJ1-2|TRBV28
CASLTRQITINYGYTF
TGTGCCAGCCTCACTCGACAGATAACGATCAACTATGGCTACACCTTC
>.|.|TRBJ2-3|TRBV7-2
CASSLGAGVGADTQYF
TGTGCCAGCAGCTTAGGGGCTGGAGTAGGGGCAGATACGCAGTATTTT
>TRBD1|few|TRBJ2-7|TRBV29-1
CSARLGTGPYEQYF
TGCAGCGCACGCTTAGGGACAGGTCCCTACGAGCAGTACTTC
>.|.|TRBJ1-2|TRBV19
CASSTPTNYGYTF
TGTGCCAGTAGTACCCCAACTAACTATGGCTACACCTTC
>TRBD1|.|TRBJ1-1|TRBV11-3
CASSKGGWRGRENTEAFF
TGTGCCAGCAGCAAGGGGGGATGGAGGGGGCGCGAGAACACTGAAGCTTTCTTT
>.|.|TRBJ1-5|TRBV27
CASAGSGGNQPQHF
TGTGCCAGCGCCGGGTCGGGGGGCAATCAGCCCCAGCATTTT
>.|once|TRBJ2-1|TRBV19
CASTPHGGGLVVEQFF
TGTGCCAGTACCCCCCACGGAGGGGGCCTTGTTGTCGAGCAGTTCTTC
>TRBD1|.|TRBJ2-3|TRBV7-9
CASSHQEQGSTDTQYF
TGTGCCAGCAGCCATCAGGAACAGGGGAGCACAGATACGCAGTATTTT
>TRBD2|.|TRBJ2-6|TRBV30
CAWGEPRGGISGANVLTF
TGTGCCTGGGGAGAGCCCCGGGGGGGGATCTCTGGGGCCAACGTCCTGACTTTC
>.|.|TRBJ1-2|TRBV6-1
CASSEARVGGGWENYGYTF
TGTGCCAGCAGTGAAGCGCGGGTAGGGGGTGGCTGGGAAAACTATGGCTACACCTTC
>TRBD1|.|TRBJ1-2|TRBV4-3
CASSPDRSSNYGYTF
TGCGCCAGCAGCCCGGACAGGTCATCTAACTATGGCTACACCTTC
>TRBD1|.|TRBJ1-5|TRBV19
CASSIDRTGANQPQHF
TGTGCCAGTAGTATAGATAGGACAGGGGCCAATCAGCCCCAGCATTTT
>.|.|TRBJ1-2|TRBV7-2
CASRNQAASYGYTF
TGTGCCAGCAGAAACCAAGCGGCGTCCTATGGCTACACCTTC
>.|.|TRBJ2-5|TRBV10-2
CASSAQGRETQYF
TGCGCCAGCAGTGCACAGGGTAGGGAGACCCAGTACTTC
>TRBD1|few|TRBJ2-7|TRBV5-4
CASSQSDRGEQYF
TGTGCCAGCAGCCAAAGTGACAGGGGGGAGCAGTACTTC
>TRBD2|.|TRBJ2-1|TRBV19
CASSTLAGSYNEQFF
TGTGCCAGTAGTACACTAGCGGGATCCTACAATGAGCAGTTCTTC
>TRBD1|few|TRBJ2-7|TRBV11-2
CASSSRDRVLDEQYF
TGTGCCAGCAGCTCCAGGGACAGGGTACTGGACGAGCAGTACTTC
>.|.|TRBJ1-5|TRBV6-1
CASSEGQYSNQPQHF
TGTGCCAGCAGTGAAGGGCAGTATAGCAATCAGCCCCAGCATTTT
>TRBD1|.|TRBJ1-5|TRBV24-1
CATSEPGGWQPQHF
TGTGCCACCAGTGAGCCAGGGGGCTGGCAGCCCCAGCATTTT
>.|.|TRBJ1-1|TRBV30
CAWSNGDVNTEAFF
TGTGCCTGGAGTAACGGGGATGTGAACACTGAAGCTTTCTTT
>TRBD2|.|TRBJ2-3|TRBV18
CASSLSGSADTQYF
TGTGCCAGCTCACTTAGCGGGAGCGCAGATACGCAGTATTTT
>TRBD2|.|TRBJ2-1|TRBV6-2/TRBV6-3
CASSYPGTSGGESNEQFF
TGTGCCAGCAGTTACCCCGGGACTAGCGGGGGGGAAAGCAATGAGCAGTTCTTC
>TRBD1|.|TRBJ1-4|TRBV6-6
CASSYLGDRVEKLFF
TGTGCCAGCAGTTACTTGGGGGACAGGGTTGAAAAACTGTTTTTT
>TRBD2|.|TRBJ2-2|TRBV19
CASSRLAGANTGELFF
TGTGCCAGTAGTAGACTAGCGGGGGCGAACACCGGGGAGCTGTTTTTT
>.|.|TRBJ2-6|TRBV27
CASRSVRPFSGANVLTF
TGTGCCAGCAGGAGCGTTCGGCCATTCTCTGGGGCCAACGTCCTGACTTTC
>.|.|TRBJ2-2|TRBV6-5
CAISRGSGTGELFF
TGTGCCATAAGCAGGGGTTCGGGCACCGGGGAGCTGTTTTTT
>.|.|TRBJ1-2|TRBV7-2
CASSQGTDVYTF
TGTGCCAGCAGCCAAGGAACAGATGTCTACACCTTC
>TRBD1|.|TRBJ1-2|TRBV25-1
CASRGGQDREGYTF
TGTGCCAGCAGGGGCGGACAGGACAGGGAAGGCTACACCTTC